Each of the 5 T cell receptor beta chains below was sequenced from the same sample in a study of cytomegalovirus exposure and HLA in healthy donors. The PCR had 60 Vbeta and 13 Jbeta primers. Produced via immunoSEQ multiplex PCR; TCRdb's table is partial and in-frame only. The sample consists of around 140,000 clones, more than 75% of them appearing once. Sequenced material: PBMCs. The source is a woman in her late teens or twenties in good health and CMV-seropositive.

This clone came up a few times. The V and J genes are TRBV19 and TRBJ1-5, with a possible D match to TRBD1 (5 bases). Trimming cost V 6 bases and J 2 bases, with 14 bases left between them. Germline CDR1 LNHDA, CDR2 SQIVND (reference sequence). The CDR3 loop spans 15 amino acids. The CDR3: CASRSRGVGNQPQHF. The CDR3 DNA sequence: TGTGCCAGTAGATCTAGGGGTGTGGGCAATCAGCCCCAGCATTTT.

The chain employs TRBV5-4 and TRBJ2-1, with 13 bases identical to TRBD2. The trim removed 5 bases at V and 7 bases at J, leaving 6 bases unmatched. Germline V gene data show CDR1 as SGHNT and CDR2 as YYREEE (reference sequence). This CDR3 is built from 15 residues. The CDR3, as DNA: TGTGCCAGCAGACTAGCGGGGGGGCCGAGGAATGAGCAGTTCTTC. It encodes CASRLAGGPRNEQFF.

This clone was observed a handful of times. The rearrangement uses TRBV2 and TRBJ1-2; a weak D match, TRBD1 (5 bases). V lost 6 bases, J lost 2 bases, and 13 bases lay in between. Germline V gives CDR1 SNHLY, CDR2 FYNNEI. The CDR3 length is 14 residues. The CDR3 protein is CASRTDSSNYGYTF. Written as DNA, the CDR3 is TGTGCCAGCAGAACCGACAGCAGCAACTATGGCTACACCTTC.

The rearrangement uses TRBV19 and TRBJ1-1, with D perhaps matching TRBD1 (6 bases). The CDR3 is 14 amino acids. CDR1 and CDR2 from the germline V gene are LNHDA and SQIVND (reference sequence). V was clipped by 4 bases and J by 6 bases, with 15 bases between them. The CDR3 coding sequence is TGTGCCAGTAGTAGATCACAGGGTATGGCTGAAGCTTTCTTT. This translates into CASSRSQGMAEAFF.

The rearrangement links TRBV9 to TRBJ2-6, with 7 bases lining up with TRBD1. CDR1 is SGDLS and CDR2 is YYNGEE in the germline V gene. Trimming took 2 bases from V and 4 from J; bases not matched to a gene: 3. This CDR3 has 15 residues. The CDR3 loop reads CASSVTGFGANVLTF. DNA of the CDR3: TGTGCCAGCAGCGTGACAGGGTTCGGGGCCAACGTCCTGACTTTC.